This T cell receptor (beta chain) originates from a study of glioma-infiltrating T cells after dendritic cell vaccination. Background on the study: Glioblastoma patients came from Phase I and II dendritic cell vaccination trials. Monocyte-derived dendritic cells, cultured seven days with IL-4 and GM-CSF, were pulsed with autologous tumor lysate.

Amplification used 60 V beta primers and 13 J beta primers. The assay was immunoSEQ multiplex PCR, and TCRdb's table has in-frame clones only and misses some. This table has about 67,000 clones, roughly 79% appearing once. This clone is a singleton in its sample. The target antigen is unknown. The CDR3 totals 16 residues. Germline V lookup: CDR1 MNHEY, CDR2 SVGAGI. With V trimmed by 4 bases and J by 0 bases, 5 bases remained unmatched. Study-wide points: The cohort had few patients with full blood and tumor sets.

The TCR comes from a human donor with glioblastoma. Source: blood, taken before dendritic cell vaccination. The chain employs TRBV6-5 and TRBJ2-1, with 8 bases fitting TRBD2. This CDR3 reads CASSSNRGGSYNEQFF. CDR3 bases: TGTGCCAGCAGTTCCAACCGGGGGGGCTCCTACAATGAGCAGTTCTTC.